Listed here are 20 T cell receptor beta chains from one sample, sequenced in a study of T cell repertoires in cytomegalovirus infection. A single record per CDR3 protein comes from TCRdb applying MiXCR to the reads. The sample lists roughly 150,000 distinct CDR3 sequences; about 20% were seen once. These receptors' targets are unknown. The sample was CD8+ T cells from cultured PBMCs, taken from culture after CMV antigen stimulation. Receptors were obtained from a human donor in good health (CMV status not recorded). Some clones in this sample may be carry-over from other donors' samples.

This clonotype was counted between two and nine times. CDR3: CASSQLSGSPLHF. Written as DNA, the CDR3 is TGTGCCAGCAGCCAATTGAGCGGTTCACCCCTCCACTTT. The J gene is TRBJ1-6, the V gene TRBV14; D ambiguous. The CDR3 covers 13 residues. Trimming removed 2 bases at V and 9 bases at J, with 8 bases between. Germline-derived CDR1 and CDR2 are SGHDN and FVKESK.

As concerns this clonotype: This may stem from a read error, because a much larger clone lies one nucleotide away. V is TRBV20-1 and J is TRBJ1-5, with D hard to call. Germline CDR1 and CDR2: DFQATT and SNEGSKA (reference sequence). V was shortened by 1 base and J by 1 base, with 8 bases between the two germline ends. The CDR3 consists of 14 residues. The CDR3 region is CSARGYASNQPQHF. The CDR3 DNA follows: TGCAGTGCTAGAGGGTACGCCAGCAATCAGCCCCAGCATTTT.

The V call is TRBV12-3 or TRBV12-4, the J call TRBJ1-2, with 7 bases lining up with TRBD1. This CDR3 region has 12 residues. Losses at the gene ends were 3 bases for V and 8 bases for J; bases not matched to a gene: 3. The CDR3 DNA follows: TGTGCCAGCAGTTTGACAGGGCAGGGCTACACCTTC. Protein product: CASSLTGQGYTF.

In its sample, this clonotype was seen a few times. The J gene is TRBJ1-2, the V gene TRBV29-1; maybe TRBD1 (5 bases). CDR3 length: 12 residues. Trimming took 3 bases from V and 4 from J, leaving 9 bases between them. Germline V gene sequence: CDR1 SQVTM, CDR2 ANQGSEA. CDR3 in amino acids: CSVDRGIYGYTF. The CDR3 DNA reads as TGCAGCGTTGATCGGGGGATCTATGGCTACACCTTC.

This chain links TRBV28 with TRBJ1-5; D is ambiguous. This CDR3 comprises 15 residues. Trimming removed 3 bases at V and 6 bases at J, with 15 bases between. The germline V gene has CDR1 MDHEN and CDR2 SYDVKM. The CDR3 loop is CASSLIEARGQPQHF. The CDR3 coding sequence is TGTGCCAGCAGTTTGATAGAGGCCCGCGGTCAGCCCCAGCATTTT.

The chain employs TRBV7-8 and TRBJ2-3; 7 bases are a match to TRBD2. The CDR3 is 15 amino acids. The germline V gene has CDR1 SGHVS and CDR2 FQNEAQ. V gave up 5 bases and J gave up 3 bases; unmatched junction bases: 8. CDR3 bases: TGTGCCAGCAGCCCCCCTGCGGGGGATACAGATACGCAGTATTTT. This codes for CASSPPAGDTDTQYF.

This clonotype was counted only a few times. V usage is TRBV2 and J usage is TRBJ2-1, with 11 bases that match TRBD2. In germline, CDR1 is SNHLY, CDR2 FYNNEI. The CDR3 consists of 15 residues. The ends lost 0 bases at V and 10 bases at J; junction bases unmatched: 5. CDR3 sequence: CASSEASGGAEEQFF. The CDR3 DNA sequence: TGTGCCAGCAGTGAAGCTAGCGGGGGGGCCGAAGAGCAGTTCTTC.

The V call is TRBV11-2, the J call TRBJ2-1; 8 nucleotides align to TRBD1. The CDR3 is 15 residues long. CDR1 is SGHAT, CDR2 FQNNGV, per germline. After removal of 5 bases from V and 3 bases from J, the junction contained 6 bases not matched to a gene. CDR3: CASSAQGAVYNEQFF. The CDR3 DNA reads as TGTGCCAGCAGCGCCCAGGGGGCCGTCTACAATGAGCAGTTCTTC.

This chain uses TRBV27 with TRBJ1-1, with D possibly being TRBD1 (6 bases). V was cut by 7 bases and J by 1 base, with 7 bases left in between. The CDR3 consists of 12 residues. Germline CDR1 is MNHEY and CDR2 is SMNVEV (reference sequence). CDR3 DNA: TGTGCCAGCAAGGGACAGAACACTGAAGCTTTCTTT. Its protein product is CASKGQNTEAFF.

This clonotype was counted a few times. The V and J genes are TRBV4-1 and TRBJ1-5; D unclear. CDR1 MGHRA and CDR2 YSYEKL come from the germline V gene. The CDR3 extends over 16 amino acids. Trimming stripped 0 bases from V and 7 bases from J, with 16 bases between. The CDR3 protein is CASSQDINGWEQPQHF. CDR3 DNA: TGCGCCAGCAGCCAAGATATCAATGGTTGGGAACAGCCCCAGCATTTT.

The V and J genes are TRBV20-1 and TRBJ1-4; 7 positions match TRBD1. CDR1 DFQATT and CDR2 SNEGSKA come from the germline V gene (reference sequence). J lost 1 base, V lost 5 bases, and 7 bases had no gene match. The CDR3 has 15 residues. The CDR3 protein is CSAPDRERTNEKLFF. The CDR3 nucleotides are TGCAGTGCTCCCGACAGGGAGAGAACTAATGAAAAACTGTTTTTT.

This clonotype was found a few times. V is TRBV11-3 and J is TRBJ2-5; TRBD1 is a possible D gene (6 bases). In germline, CDR1 is SGHNT, CDR2 YENEEA. CDR3 length: 14 amino acids. Trimming left V 5 bases short and J 2 bases short, with 12 bases between. The CDR3 reads CASSTLGQQETQYF. CDR3 bases: TGTGCCAGCAGCACCCTCGGACAGCAAGAGACCCAGTACTTC.

This clonotype was detected many times. The rearrangement links TRBV7-2 to TRBJ2-7; D perhaps matches TRBD2 (5 bases). V dropped 5 bases and J dropped 3 bases, with 5 bases sitting between them. This CDR3 is 11 amino acids long. Germline V CDR1 and CDR2: SGHTA, FQGNSA. In DNA, the CDR3 is TGTGCCAGCAGCCGGGACTACGAGCAGTACTTC. Translating gives CASSRDYEQYF.

This clonotype showed up many times. The rearrangement uses TRBV7-8 and TRBJ1-1; D unresolved. Trimming pared 2 bases from V and 7 bases from J, leaving 5 bases between. Looked up from germline, CDR1 is SGHVS and CDR2 is FQNEAQ. The CDR3 totals 11 residues. The CDR3 loop reads CASSLSGEAFF. The CDR3, as DNA: TGTGCCAGCAGCTTATCGGGTGAAGCTTTCTTT.

This clonotype occurred a few times. J is TRBJ2-1 and V is TRBV6-2 or TRBV6-3; TRBD1 matches 10 bases. The CDR3 is 14 amino acids. The J segment lost 2 bases and the V segment lost 7 bases, leaving 2 bases of the junction unmatched. Germline assignment: CDR1 MNHEY and CDR2 SVGEGT. In DNA, the CDR3 is TGTGCCAGCAAAGGACAGGGGGCCTACAATGAGCAGTTCTTC. Protein sequence: CASKGQGAYNEQFF.

There are a few counts of this clonotype. This sequence may be a read error, since a much larger clone differs from it by one base. This chain joins TRBV7-9 and TRBJ2-7; the D gene is possibly TRBD2 (7 bases). V was trimmed by 3 bases and J by 5 bases, leaving 11 bases between them. CDR1 is SEHNR and CDR2 is FQNEAQ in the germline V gene (reference sequence). This CDR3 has 13 residues. CDR3 in DNA: TGTGCCAGCAGCTTGGGGGGGGCCAACGAGCAGTACTTC. This translates into CASSLGGANEQYF. Based on the CDR3 plus reference TRBV7-9 and TRBJ2-7, the full variable domain is DTGVSQNPRHKITKRGQNVTFRCDPISEHNRLYWYRQTLGQGPEFLTYFQNEAQLEKSRLLSDRFSAERPKGSFSTLEIQRTEQGDSAMYLCASSLGGANEQYFGPGTRLTVT.

The rearrangement joins TRBV7-2 to TRBJ1-4; unclear D gene. Trimming took 3 bases from V and 0 from J, leaving 8 bases between them. The CDR3 consists of 15 residues. Germline V CDR1 and CDR2: SGHTA, FQGNSA. CDR3 sequence: CASSLSLATNEKLFF. The CDR3 DNA reads as TGTGCCAGCAGCTTGAGTTTAGCAACTAATGAAAAACTGTTTTTT.

V and J are TRBV7-9 and TRBJ2-7; D might be TRBD2 (6 bases). The V and J ends lost 5 bases and 2 bases respectively, with 16 bases between them. This CDR3 contains 15 residues. Germline V gene sequence: CDR1 SEHNR, CDR2 FQNEAQ (reference sequence). In nucleotides, the CDR3 is TGTGCCAGCAGCGCCTCCGGGACTTTAACCTACGAGCAGTACTTC. This codes for CASSASGTLTYEQYF.

The chain joins TRBV6-1 to TRBJ2-6; possible D gene TRBD2, 5 bases. Germline V gene lookup returns CDR1 MNHNS and CDR2 SASEGT. The V and J ends lost 8 bases and 1 base respectively, with 21 bases between them. The CDR3 is 18 amino acids. CDR3: CASEGSDIRRSGANVLTF. The CDR3, as DNA: TGTGCCAGCGAGGGAAGTGATATACGGAGGTCTGGGGCCAACGTCCTGACTTTC.

This chain uses TRBV7-2 with TRBJ1-2; 7 bases agree with TRBD1. J lost 6 bases, V lost 5 bases, and 6 bases had no gene match. CDR3 size: 13 residues. Germline CDR1 and CDR2: SGHTA and FQGNSA. CDR3 region: CASSLTGVDGYTF. CDR3 nucleotide sequence: TGTGCCAGCAGCCTAACAGGGGTCGATGGCTACACCTTC.